This is a list of T cell receptor beta chains from one sample in a study. TCRdb re-analysed the 5' RACE reads in MiXCR, keeping a single row per CDR3 protein. The repertoire holds about 12,000 distinct CDR3 sequences, with about 53% as singletons. The source material was tumor-infiltrating Tregs sorted from the breast tumor. These receptors were taken from a female donor with breast cancer. CDR3s leave out the opening cysteine and the closing phenylalanine or tryptophan. D genes are given only for firm matches.

j_call v_call d_call cdr3_aa
TRBJ2-2 TRBV20-1 - SVADGELF
TRBJ2-2 TRBV5-1 - ASSLGAANTGELF
TRBJ1-6 TRBV7-6 TRBD1 ASSLTGQGDSPLH
TRBJ2-4 TRBV29-1 TRBD2 SVGSGGNIQY
TRBJ1-1 TRBV10-3 - AISDDRQNTEAS
TRBJ2-1 TRBV28 - ASGYGLREQF
TRBJ2-1 TRBV5-1 TRBD1 ASLPNRGRQQF
TRBJ2-1 TRBV4-3 TRBD2 ASRAVAGVNEQF
TRBJ2-1 TRBV12-3/TRBV12-4 - ASSLSQDEF
TRBJ2-1 TRBV29-1 TRBD2 SGGRAYEQF
TRBJ1-6 TRBV4-3 - ASSQGVLGAWSPLH
TRBJ2-2 TRBV29-1 TRBD1 SVDRQGGTGELF
TRBJ1-1 TRBV25-1 - ASQLGGDTEAF
TRBJ2-4 TRBV18 - ASSSSESKNIQY
TRBJ2-7 TRBV5-1 - ASSASRGAGSYEQY
TRBJ1-5 TRBV6-2/TRBV6-3 TRBD1 ASSRPGGSNQPQH
TRBJ2-2 TRBV6-2/TRBV6-3 TRBD2 ASSYSVLAGAGELF
TRBJ2-3 TRBV3-1 TRBD2 ASSRDLAMTSRRDTQY
TRBJ2-1 TRBV19 - ASSSRVGNEQF
TRBJ2-7 TRBV10-2 - ASSELSYEQY
TRBJ2-2 TRBV4-1 - ASSQAAGLNTGELF
TRBJ2-6 TRBV4-1 - ASSRGGLAGANVLT
TRBJ2-7 TRBV20-1 - SLGGHPYEQY
TRBJ2-5 TRBV2 - ASSHRVKETQY
TRBJ1-3 TRBV7-2 - ASSLGGSGNTIY
TRBJ2-5 TRBV5-1 TRBD1 ASSLGQGEETQY
TRBJ1-2 TRBV6-1 - ASTTDTYYGYT
TRBJ2-1 TRBV5-1 TRBD1 ASGQGGEQF
TRBJ2-2 TRBV20-1 TRBD2 SAISTSAPNTGELF
TRBJ1-1 TRBV4-3 - ASSQDFVTEAF
TRBJ1-3 TRBV11-3 TRBD1 ASSPGQGPGNTIY
TRBJ2-1 TRBV5-1 - ASSLEGIKQF
TRBJ2-1 TRBV20-1 TRBD2 SAVRLAGGYNEQF
TRBJ2-5 TRBV3-1 - ASSQARQETQY
TRBJ2-1 TRBV15 TRBD2 ATGLADYNEQF
TRBJ2-2 TRBV20-1 TRBD2 SAGRSTGGTGELF
TRBJ1-5 TRBV5-1 - ASSLGTADNQPQH
TRBJ2-5 TRBV5-4 - ASSLAGETQY